The T cell receptor (beta chain) described here comes from a study of T cell repertoires in cytomegalovirus infection. Study findings and constraints: HLA-C-restricted CMV-specific TCR beta clonotypes prevailed in the ex vivo response.

CDR1 and CDR2 (germline): KGHSH, LQKENI. V dropped 6 bases and J dropped 4 bases, with 17 bases sitting between them. The CDR3 consists of 15 residues. A note on this clonotype: Its antigen is still unknown.

TCRdb passed the reads through MiXCR, listing each CDR3 protein once. The table includes 100,000 to 150,000 distinct CDR3 sequences, 20% to 30% detected once. This clonotype was obtained from a human donor in good health (CMV status not recorded). Some clones in this sample may be carry-over from other donors' samples. Specimen: PBMCs, sequenced either directly or after in vitro stimulation (not recorded which). This chain links TRBV18 with TRBJ2-3, with a weak D call TRBD1 (5 bases). CDR3 DNA: TGTGCCAGCTCTCGTTCTCGGACACCCTCAGATACGCAGTATTTT. Protein: CASSRSRTPSDTQYF.